Listed below are T cell receptor beta chains from one sample, sequenced in a study of T cells in Graves' hyperthyroidism and ophthalmopathy. TCRdb ran MiXCR on the multiplex PCR reads and lists one entry per CDR3 protein. Of some 600,000 distinct CDR3 sequences in the sample, around 46% were seen once. The sequenced material came from peripheral blood or thyroid tissue (not recorded which). The source of these receptors is a woman in her late teens or twenties with Graves' hyperthyroidism. CDR3s include the opening cysteine and the closing phenylalanine or tryptophan. D genes are given only for firm matches. Size is omitted from some rows. Given values are once, few, many or a class for expanded clones.

j_gene	abundance	d_gene	v_gene	CDR3nt	CDR3aa
TRBJ1-2	NA	TRBD1	TRBV25-1	TGTGCCAGCAGTGAATTAGGGACAGGGGGCTACACCTTC	CASSELGTGGYTF
TRBJ1-4	NA	TRBD1	TRBV2	TGTGCCAGCAGTGAAGGACAGGGGCGGGTTGAAAAACTGTTTTTT	CASSEGQGRVEKLFF
TRBJ1-4	NA	NA	TRBV2	TGTGCCAGCAGCCCCGGGCCAAGGCCTGGTGAAAAACTGTTTTTT	CASSPGPRPGEKLFF
TRBJ1-3	NA	TRBD1	TRBV7-2	TGTGCCAGCAGCTTGACGGGACAGGCAGGGAACACCATATATTTT	CASSLTGQAGNTIYF
TRBJ1-6	many	TRBD1	TRBV25-1	TGTGCCAGCAGTGAATATCGGGGACAGGGTAATTCACCCCTCCACTTT	CASSEYRGQGNSPLHF
TRBJ2-7	NA	NA	TRBV20-1	TGCAGTGCTGGCGGTCGTTCCTACGAGCAGTACTTC	CSAGGRSYEQYF
TRBJ2-7	NA	NA	TRBV10-1	TGCGCCGGCAGCTCCGGGACAACCTCCTACGAGCAGTACTTC	CAGSSGTTSYEQYF
TRBJ2-7	few	TRBD2	TRBV10-3	TGTGCCACTGGGACTAGCGTTACCGAGCAGTACTTC	CATGTSVTEQYF
TRBJ2-7	few	TRBD1	TRBV19	TGTGCCAGTAGTCTTTCTAAGGGGGCGACCTACGAGCAGTACTTC	CASSLSKGATYEQYF
TRBJ2-5	few	NA	TRBV7-9	TGTGCCAGCAGCACGGAATTGGAGACCCAGTACTTC	CASSTELETQYF
TRBJ2-7	few	NA	TRBV5-6	TGTGCCAGCAGCCCTCTGGCGAAGACCTACGAGCAGTACTTC	CASSPLAKTYEQYF
TRBJ1-4	NA	NA	TRBV4-1	TGCGCCAGCAGCCAAGATCCCGCGGTGGAAAGTGAAAAACTGTTTTTT	CASSQDPAVESEKLFF
TRBJ1-2	many	NA	TRBV7-7	TGTGCCAGCAGCTCGCCATACGACAAAGCTAACTATGGCTACACCTTC	CASSSPYDKANYGYTF
TRBJ1-2	NA	TRBD1	TRBV2	TGTGCCAGCAGTGTGGGACTGGGACAGCCACGCGCGTTTGGCGACACCTTC	CASSVGLGQPRAFGDTF
TRBJ1-4	many	TRBD1	TRBV29-1	TGCAGCGTTGAGCCGGACAGGGTTAGTGAAAAACTGTTTTTT	CSVEPDRVSEKLFF
TRBJ1-5	NA	NA	TRBV7-6	TGTGCCAGCAGCCAAGAACGGGAACCCCAGCATTTT	CASSQEREPQHF
TRBJ2-5	NA	NA	TRBV25-1	TGTGCCAGCAGTGCTAGCCCCCAAGAGACCCAGTACTTC	CASSASPQETQYF
TRBJ1-5	NA	TRBD1	TRBV20-1	TGCAGTGCTACTACAGGGGGTGAGTGGGATCAGCCCCAGCATTTT	CSATTGGEWDQPQHF
TRBJ1-5	few	NA	TRBV7-2	TGTGCCAGCAGCTTAAGCGCCCTTAGCAATCAGCCCCAGCATTTT	CASSLSALSNQPQHF
TRBJ2-2	NA	TRBD1	TRBV11-2	TGTGCCAGCAGTCCCCCAGGGGGCACCGGGGAGCTGTTTTTT	CASSPPGGTGELFF
TRBJ1-5	NA	NA	TRBV12-3/TRBV12-4	TGTGCCAGCAGTCTCAACTCGTATCAGCCCCAGCATTTT	CASSLNSYQPQHF
TRBJ1-2	NA	TRBD1	TRBV29-1	TGCAGCGGTGCCGGGACAGGGGGCTACACCTTC	CSGAGTGGYTF
TRBJ1-4	few	TRBD1	TRBV10-3	TGTGCCATCAGTGGGACAGGGAGAGCTAATGAAAAACTGTTTTTT	CAISGTGRANEKLFF
TRBJ2-7	NA	NA	TRBV2	TGTGCCAGCCCTCCAGGACCAGTCTCCTACGAGCAGTACTTC	CASPPGPVSYEQYF
TRBJ2-6	NA	NA	TRBV29-1	TGCAGCGTTGACAGGGGAAGAGGGACTGAAGCTTTC	CSVDRGRGTEAF
TRBJ2-5	many	NA	TRBV7-2	TGTGCCAGCACCAAAGCCCTAGAGACCCAGTACTTC	CASTKALETQYF
TRBJ1-6	few	NA	TRBV6-5	TGTGCCAGCAGTTACACGGTCACCTCCTATAATTCACCCCTCCACTTT	CASSYTVTSYNSPLHF
TRBJ1-3	few	NA	TRBV7-2	TGTGCCAGCAGCTTGTACGGGAGCGACACCATATATTTT	CASSLYGSDTIYF
TRBJ2-1	NA	TRBD1	TRBV20-1	TGCAGTGCTAGATCCCGACAGGGCAATGAGCAGTTCTTC	CSARSRQGNEQFF
TRBJ2-5	NA	TRBD1	TRBV5-1	TGCGCCAGCAGCATGATTGACAGGGGGCCAGAGACCCAGTACTTC	CASSMIDRGPETQYF
TRBJ1-4	NA	NA	TRBV2	TGTGCCAGCAGTGAAGACAACCCAACAGGGAGCGAAAAACTGTTTTTT	CASSEDNPTGSEKLFF
TRBJ2-7	NA	NA	TRBV7-6	TGTGCCAGCAGGAGGACAGCCTACGAGCAGTACTTC	CASRRTAYEQYF
TRBJ1-4	few	NA	TRBV19	TGTGCCAGTAGTATCCCACGGAAACTGTTTTTT	CASSIPRKLFF
TRBJ2-5	NA	NA	TRBV7-7	TGTGCCAGCAGCCTAACCCGAGGGTCCTCCCAAGAGCCCCAGTACTTC	CASSLTRGSSQEPQYF
TRBJ2-1	NA	NA	TRBV15	TGTGCCACCAGCAGAGGAGACAGTTACAATGAGCAGTTCTTC	CATSRGDSYNEQFF
TRBJ1-2	many	NA	TRBV9	TGTGCCAGCAGCGTAGCTGGCGGCAGAGCTAACTATGGCTACACCTTC	CASSVAGGRANYGYTF
TRBJ1-2	many	TRBD1	TRBV20-1	TGCAGTGTAAGGGACAGCCGAAACAATGGCTACACCTTC	CSVRDSRNNGYTF